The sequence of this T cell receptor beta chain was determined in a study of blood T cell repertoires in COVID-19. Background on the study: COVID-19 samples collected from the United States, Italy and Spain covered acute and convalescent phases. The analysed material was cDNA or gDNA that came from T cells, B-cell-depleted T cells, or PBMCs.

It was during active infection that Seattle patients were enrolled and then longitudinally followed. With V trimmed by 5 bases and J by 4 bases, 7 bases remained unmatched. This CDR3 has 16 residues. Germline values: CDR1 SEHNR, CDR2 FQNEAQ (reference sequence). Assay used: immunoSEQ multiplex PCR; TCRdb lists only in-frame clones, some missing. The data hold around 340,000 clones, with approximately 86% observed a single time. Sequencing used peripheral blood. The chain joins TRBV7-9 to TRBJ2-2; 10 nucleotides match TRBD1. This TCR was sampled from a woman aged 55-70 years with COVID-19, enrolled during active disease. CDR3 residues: CASSGRTGGGTGELFF. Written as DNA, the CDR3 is TGTGCCAGCAGCGGCCGGACAGGGGGAGGCACCGGGGAGCTGTTTTTT.